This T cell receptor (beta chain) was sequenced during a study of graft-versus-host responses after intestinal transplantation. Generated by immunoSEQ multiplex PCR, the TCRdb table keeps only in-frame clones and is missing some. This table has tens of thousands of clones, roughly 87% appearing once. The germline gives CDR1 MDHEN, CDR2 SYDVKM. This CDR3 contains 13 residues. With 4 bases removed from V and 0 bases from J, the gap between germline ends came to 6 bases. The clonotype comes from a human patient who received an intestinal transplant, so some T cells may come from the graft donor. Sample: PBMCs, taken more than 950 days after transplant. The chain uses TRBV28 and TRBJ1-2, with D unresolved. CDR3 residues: CASSWGSNYGYTF. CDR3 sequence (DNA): TGTGCCAGCAGTTGGGGATCTAACTATGGCTACACCTTC.